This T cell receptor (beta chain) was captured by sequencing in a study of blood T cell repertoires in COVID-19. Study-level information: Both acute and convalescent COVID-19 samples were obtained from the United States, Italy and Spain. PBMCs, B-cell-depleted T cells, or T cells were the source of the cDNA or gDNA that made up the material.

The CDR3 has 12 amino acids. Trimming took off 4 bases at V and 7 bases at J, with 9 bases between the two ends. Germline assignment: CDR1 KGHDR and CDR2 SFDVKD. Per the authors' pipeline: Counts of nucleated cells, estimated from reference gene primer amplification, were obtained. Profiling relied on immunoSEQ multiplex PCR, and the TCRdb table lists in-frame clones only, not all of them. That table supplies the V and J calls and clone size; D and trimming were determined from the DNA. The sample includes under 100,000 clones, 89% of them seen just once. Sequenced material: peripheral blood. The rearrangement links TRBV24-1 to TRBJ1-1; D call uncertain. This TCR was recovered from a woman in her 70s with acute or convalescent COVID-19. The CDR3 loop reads CATSEAGVEAFF. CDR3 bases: TGTGCCACCAGTGAAGCGGGAGTTGAAGCTTTCTTT.